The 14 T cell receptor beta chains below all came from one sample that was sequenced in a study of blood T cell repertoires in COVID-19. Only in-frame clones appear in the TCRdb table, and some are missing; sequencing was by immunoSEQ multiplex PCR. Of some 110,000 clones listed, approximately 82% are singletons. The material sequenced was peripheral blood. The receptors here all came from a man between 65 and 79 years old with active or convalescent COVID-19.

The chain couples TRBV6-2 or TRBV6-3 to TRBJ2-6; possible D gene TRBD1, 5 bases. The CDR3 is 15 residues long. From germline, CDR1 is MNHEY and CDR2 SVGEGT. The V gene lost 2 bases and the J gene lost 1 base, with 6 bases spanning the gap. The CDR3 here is CASSYAGSGANVLTF. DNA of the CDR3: TGTGCCAGCAGTTACGCAGGGTCTGGGGCCAACGTCCTGACTTTC.

The CDR3 protein is CASSAQGYNSPLHF. The CDR3 nucleotides read TGTGCCAGCAGTGCTCAGGGCTATAATTCACCCCTCCACTTT. The chain couples TRBV6-4 to TRBJ1-6, with D possibly matching TRBD1 (5 bases). V lost 4 bases and J 3 bases, leaving 7 bases between the germline ends. The germline gives CDR1 MRHNA, CDR2 SNTAGT. This CDR3 is built from 14 residues.

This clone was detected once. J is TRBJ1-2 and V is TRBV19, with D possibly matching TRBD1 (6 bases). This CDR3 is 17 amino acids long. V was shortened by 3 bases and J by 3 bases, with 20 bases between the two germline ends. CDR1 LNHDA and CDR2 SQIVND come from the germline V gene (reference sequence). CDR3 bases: TGTGCCAGTAGTATTAGGGCCGCAGGGGCTCCGGACTATGGCTACACCTTC. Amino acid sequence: CASSIRAAGAPDYGYTF. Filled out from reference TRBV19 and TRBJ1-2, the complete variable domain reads DGGITQSPKYLFRKEGQNVTLSCEQNLNHDAMYWYRQDPGQGLRLIYYSQIVNDFQKGDIAEGYSVSREKKESFPLTVTSAQKNPTAFYLCASSIRAAGAPDYGYTFGSGTRLTVV.

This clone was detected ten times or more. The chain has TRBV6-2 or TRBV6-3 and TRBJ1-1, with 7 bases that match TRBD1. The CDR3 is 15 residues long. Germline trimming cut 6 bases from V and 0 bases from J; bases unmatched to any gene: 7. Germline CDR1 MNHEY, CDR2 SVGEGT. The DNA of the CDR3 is TGTGCCAGCAGCGACTCGACAGGGATGAACACTGAAGCTTTCTTT. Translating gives CASSDSTGMNTEAFF.

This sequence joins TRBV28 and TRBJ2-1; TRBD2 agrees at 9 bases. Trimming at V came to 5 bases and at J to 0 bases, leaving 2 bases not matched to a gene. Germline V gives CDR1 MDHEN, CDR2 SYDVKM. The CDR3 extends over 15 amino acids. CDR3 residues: CASSLSGSSYNEQFF. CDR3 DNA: TGTGCCAGCAGTCTTAGCGGGAGCTCCTACAATGAGCAGTTCTTC.

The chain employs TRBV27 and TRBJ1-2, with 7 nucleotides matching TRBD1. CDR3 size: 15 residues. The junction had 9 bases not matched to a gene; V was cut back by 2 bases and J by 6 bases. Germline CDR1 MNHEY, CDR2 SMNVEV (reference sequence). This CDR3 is CASSLARTGPNGYTF. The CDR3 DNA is TGTGCCAGCAGTTTAGCTAGGACAGGACCGAATGGCTACACCTTC.

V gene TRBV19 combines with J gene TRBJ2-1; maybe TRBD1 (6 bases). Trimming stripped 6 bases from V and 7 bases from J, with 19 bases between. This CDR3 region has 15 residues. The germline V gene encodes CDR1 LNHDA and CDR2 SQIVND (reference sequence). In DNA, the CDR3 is TGTGCCAGTAGATTGATACAGGGATCTCGGAATGAGCAGTTCTTC. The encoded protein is CASRLIQGSRNEQFF.

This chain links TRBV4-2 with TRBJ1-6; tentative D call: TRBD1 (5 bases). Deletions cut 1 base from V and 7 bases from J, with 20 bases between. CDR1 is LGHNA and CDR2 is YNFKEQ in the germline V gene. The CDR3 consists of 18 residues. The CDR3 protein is CASSQGASGGTPNSPLHF. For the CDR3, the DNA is TGTGCCAGCAGCCAAGGGGCCAGTGGGGGGACTCCCAATTCACCCCTCCACTTT.

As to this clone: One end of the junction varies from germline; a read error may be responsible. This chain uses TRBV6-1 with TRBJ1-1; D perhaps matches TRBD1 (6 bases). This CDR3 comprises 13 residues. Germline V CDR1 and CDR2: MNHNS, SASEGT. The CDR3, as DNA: TGTGCCAGCAGGGAAGACAGGAGCTCACAAGCTTTCTTT. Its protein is CASREDRSSQAFF.

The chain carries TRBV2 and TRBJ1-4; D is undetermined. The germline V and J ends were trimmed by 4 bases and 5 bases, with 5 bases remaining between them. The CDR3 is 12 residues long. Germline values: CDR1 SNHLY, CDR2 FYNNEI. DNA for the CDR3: TGTGCCAGCAGTGTCCAGAATGAAAAACTGTTTTTT. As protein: CASSVQNEKLFF.

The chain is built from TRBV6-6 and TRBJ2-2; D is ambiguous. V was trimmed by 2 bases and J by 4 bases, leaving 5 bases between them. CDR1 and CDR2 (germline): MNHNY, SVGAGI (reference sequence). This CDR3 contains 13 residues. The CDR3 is CASSYGGTGELFF. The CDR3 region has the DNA TGTGCCAGCAGTTACGGCGGCACCGGGGAGCTGTTTTTT.

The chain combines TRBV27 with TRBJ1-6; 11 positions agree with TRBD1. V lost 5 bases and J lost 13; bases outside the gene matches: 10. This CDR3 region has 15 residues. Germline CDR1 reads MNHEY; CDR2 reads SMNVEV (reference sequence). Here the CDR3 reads CASSLTRTGGIPLHF. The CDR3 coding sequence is TGTGCCAGCAGTCTCACCCGGACAGGGGGCATTCCCCTCCACTTT.

This CDR3 reads CASSLRGGSGTDTQYF. DNA of the CDR3: TGCGCCAGCAGCTTGAGGGGTGGGTCGGGCACAGATACGCAGTATTTT. The rearrangement links TRBV5-1 to TRBJ2-3; maybe TRBD1 (5 bases). The V end was cut by 1 base, the J end by 1 base, with 13 bases between. The CDR3 covers 16 residues. CDR1 SGHRS and CDR2 YFSETQ come from the germline V gene.

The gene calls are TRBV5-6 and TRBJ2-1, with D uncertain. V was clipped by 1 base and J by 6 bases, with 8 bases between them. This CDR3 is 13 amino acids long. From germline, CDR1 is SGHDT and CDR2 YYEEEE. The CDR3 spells CASSLLVRNEQFF. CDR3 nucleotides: TGTGCCAGCAGCTTGTTAGTTCGCAATGAGCAGTTCTTC.